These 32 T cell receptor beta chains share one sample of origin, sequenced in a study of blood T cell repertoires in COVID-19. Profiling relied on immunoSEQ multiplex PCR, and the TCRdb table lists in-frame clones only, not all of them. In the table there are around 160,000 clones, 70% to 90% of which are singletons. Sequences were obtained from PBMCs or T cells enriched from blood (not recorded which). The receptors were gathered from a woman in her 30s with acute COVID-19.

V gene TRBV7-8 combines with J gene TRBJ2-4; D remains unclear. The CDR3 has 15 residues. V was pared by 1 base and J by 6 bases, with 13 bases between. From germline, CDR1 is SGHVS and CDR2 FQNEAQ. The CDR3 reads CASSLEVHGGNIQYF. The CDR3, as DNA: TGTGCCAGCAGCTTAGAGGTACACGGCGGAAACATTCAGTACTTC.

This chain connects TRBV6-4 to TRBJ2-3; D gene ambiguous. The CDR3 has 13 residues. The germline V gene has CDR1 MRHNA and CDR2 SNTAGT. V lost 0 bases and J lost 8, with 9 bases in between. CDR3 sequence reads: CASSDSEFGTQYF. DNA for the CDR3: TGTGCCAGCAGTGACTCCGAGTTTGGTACGCAGTATTTT.

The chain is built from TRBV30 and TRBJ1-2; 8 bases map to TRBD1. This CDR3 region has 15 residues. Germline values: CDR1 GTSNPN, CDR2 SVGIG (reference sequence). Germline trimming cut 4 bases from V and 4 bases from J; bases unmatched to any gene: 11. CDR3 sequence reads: CAWNKRDRGAYGYTF. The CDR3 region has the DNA TGTGCCTGGAATAAACGAGACAGGGGCGCCTATGGCTACACCTTC.

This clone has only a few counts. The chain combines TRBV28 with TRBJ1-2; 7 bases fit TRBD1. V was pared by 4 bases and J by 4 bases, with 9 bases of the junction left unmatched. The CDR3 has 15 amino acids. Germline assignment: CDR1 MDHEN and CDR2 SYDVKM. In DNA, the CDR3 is TGTGCCAGCAGTTCACCTGGGACAGAATCCTATGGCTACACCTTC. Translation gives CASSSPGTESYGYTF.

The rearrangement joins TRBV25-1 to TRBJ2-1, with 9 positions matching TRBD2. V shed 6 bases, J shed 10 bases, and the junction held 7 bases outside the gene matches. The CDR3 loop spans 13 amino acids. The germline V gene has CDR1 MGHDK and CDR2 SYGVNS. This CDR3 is CASRTSGDPEQFF. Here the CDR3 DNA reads TGTGCCAGCAGGACTAGCGGAGACCCAGAGCAGTTCTTC.

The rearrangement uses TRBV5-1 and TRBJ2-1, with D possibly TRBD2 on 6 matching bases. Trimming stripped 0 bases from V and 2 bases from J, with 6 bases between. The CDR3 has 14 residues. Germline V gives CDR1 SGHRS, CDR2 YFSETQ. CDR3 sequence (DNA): TGCGCCAGCAGCTTGGCGGGAGCCTACAATGAGCAGTTCTTC. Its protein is CASSLAGAYNEQFF.

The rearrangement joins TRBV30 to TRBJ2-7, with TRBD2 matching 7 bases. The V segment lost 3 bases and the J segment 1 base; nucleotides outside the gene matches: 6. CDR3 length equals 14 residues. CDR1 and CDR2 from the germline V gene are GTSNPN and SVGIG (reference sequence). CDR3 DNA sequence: TGTGCCTGGAGGGGGACGGGGGGTTCCTACGAGCAGTACTTC. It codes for CAWRGTGGSYEQYF.

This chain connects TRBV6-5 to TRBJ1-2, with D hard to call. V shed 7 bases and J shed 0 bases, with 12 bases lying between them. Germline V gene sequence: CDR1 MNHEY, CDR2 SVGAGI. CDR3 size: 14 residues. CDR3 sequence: CASIISIANYGYTF. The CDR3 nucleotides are TGTGCCAGCATCATAAGCATAGCTAACTATGGCTACACCTTC.

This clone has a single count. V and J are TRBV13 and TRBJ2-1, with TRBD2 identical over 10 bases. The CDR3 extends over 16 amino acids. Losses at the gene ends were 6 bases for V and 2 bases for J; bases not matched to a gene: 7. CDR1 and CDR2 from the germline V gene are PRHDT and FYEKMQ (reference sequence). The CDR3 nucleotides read TGTGCCAGCAGGAAACTAGCGGGGTTAGCCTACAATGAGCAGTTCTTC. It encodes CASRKLAGLAYNEQFF.

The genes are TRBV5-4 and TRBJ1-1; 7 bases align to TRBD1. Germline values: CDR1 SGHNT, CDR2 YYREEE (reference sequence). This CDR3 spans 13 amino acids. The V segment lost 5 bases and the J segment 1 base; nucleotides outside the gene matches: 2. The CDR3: CASRDRSNTEAFF. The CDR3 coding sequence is TGTGCCAGCAGGGACAGGTCGAACACTGAAGCTTTCTTT.

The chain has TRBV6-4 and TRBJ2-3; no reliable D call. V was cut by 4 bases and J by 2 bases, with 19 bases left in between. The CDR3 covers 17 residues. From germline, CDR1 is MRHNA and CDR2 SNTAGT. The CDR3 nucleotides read TGTGCCAGCAGTGTGTCCCCGGGTCTCACGCCCACAGATACGCAGTATTTT. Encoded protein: CASSVSPGLTPTDTQYF.

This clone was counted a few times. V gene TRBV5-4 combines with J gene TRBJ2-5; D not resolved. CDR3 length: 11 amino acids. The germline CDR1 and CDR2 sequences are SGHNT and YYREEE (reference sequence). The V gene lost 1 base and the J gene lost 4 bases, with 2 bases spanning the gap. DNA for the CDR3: TGTGCCAGCAGCTTGCGAGAGACCCAGTACTTC. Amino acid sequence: CASSLRETQYF.

CDR3 region: CASSDGQGDYTQYF. The CDR3 DNA reads TGTGCCAGCAGTGATGGACAGGGCGATTATACGCAGTATTTT. The chain is built from TRBV6-4 and TRBJ2-3; TRBD1 matches 8 bases. V was pared by 3 bases and J by 7 bases, with 6 bases of the junction left unmatched. CDR1 MRHNA and CDR2 SNTAGT come from the germline V gene. The length of the CDR3 is 14 residues.

CDR3 DNA sequence: TGTGCCAGCCTTCCAGGGTCCTATAGCAATCAGCCCCAGCATTTT. Residues: CASLPGSYSNQPQHF. The genes are TRBV7-8 and TRBJ1-5, with D tentatively TRBD1 (5 bases). CDR1 and CDR2 from the germline V gene are SGHVS and FQNEAQ. There are 15 residues in the CDR3. V was trimmed by 8 bases and J by 0 bases, leaving 14 bases between them. Combining the CDR3 with reference TRBV7-8 and TRBJ1-5 gives the whole variable domain GAGVSQSPRYKVAKRGQDVALRCDPISGHVSLFWYQQALGQGPEFLTYFQNEAQLDKSGLPSDRFFAERPEGSVSTLKIQRTQQEDSAVYLCASLPGSYSNQPQHFGDGTRLSIL.

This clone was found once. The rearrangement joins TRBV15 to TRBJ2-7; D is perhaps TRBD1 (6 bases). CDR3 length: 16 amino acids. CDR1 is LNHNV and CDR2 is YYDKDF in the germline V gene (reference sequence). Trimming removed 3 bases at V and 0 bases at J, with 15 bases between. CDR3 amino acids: CATSRERGTASYEQYF. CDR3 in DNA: TGTGCCACCAGCAGGGAGAGGGGGACGGCCTCCTACGAGCAGTACTTC.

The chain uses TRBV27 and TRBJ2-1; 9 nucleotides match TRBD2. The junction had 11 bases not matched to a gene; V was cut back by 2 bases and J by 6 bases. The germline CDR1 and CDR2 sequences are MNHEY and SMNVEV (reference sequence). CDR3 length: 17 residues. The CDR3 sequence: CASSLNFGTSFVNEQFF. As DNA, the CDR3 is TGTGCCAGCAGTTTAAACTTCGGGACTAGCTTTGTCAATGAGCAGTTCTTC.

CDR3 sequence (DNA): TGTGCCAGCAGTTTCCCCGGGACAGGGGGAGACAGGAGCATCCAGCCCCAGCATTTT. Amino acids: CASSFPGTGGDRSIQPQHF. This chain links TRBV28 with TRBJ1-5, with 11 bases matching TRBD1. The CDR3 totals 19 residues. CDR1 MDHEN and CDR2 SYDVKM come from the germline V gene. The ends lost 3 bases at V and 7 bases at J; junction bases unmatched: 17.

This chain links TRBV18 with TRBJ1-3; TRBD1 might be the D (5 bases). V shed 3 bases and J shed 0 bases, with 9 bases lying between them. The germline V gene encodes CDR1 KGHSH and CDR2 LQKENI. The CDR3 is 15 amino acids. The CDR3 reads CASSPGQTSGNTIYF. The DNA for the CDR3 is TGTGCCAGCTCACCGGGGCAGACCTCTGGAAACACCATATATTTT. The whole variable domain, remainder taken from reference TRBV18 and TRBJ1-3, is NAGVMQNPRHLVRRRGQEARLRCSPMKGHSHVYWYRQLPEEGLKFMVYLQKENIIDESGMPKERFSAEFPKEGPSILRIQQVVRGDSAAYFCASSPGQTSGNTIYFGEGSWLTVV.

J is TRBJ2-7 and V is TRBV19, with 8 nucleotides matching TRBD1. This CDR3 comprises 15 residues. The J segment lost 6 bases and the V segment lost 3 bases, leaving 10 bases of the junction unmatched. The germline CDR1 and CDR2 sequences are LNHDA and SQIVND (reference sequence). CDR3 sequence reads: CASSMTGQGRSEQYF. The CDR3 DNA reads TGTGCCAGTAGTATGACCGGACAGGGAAGGTCCGAGCAGTACTTC.

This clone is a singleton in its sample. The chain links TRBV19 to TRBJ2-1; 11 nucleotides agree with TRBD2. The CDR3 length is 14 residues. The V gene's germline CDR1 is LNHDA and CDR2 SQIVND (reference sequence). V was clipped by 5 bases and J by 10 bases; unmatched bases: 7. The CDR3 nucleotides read TGTGCCAGTAGTTTTAGCGGGAGGGCCGACGAGCAGTTCTTC. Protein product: CASSFSGRADEQFF.

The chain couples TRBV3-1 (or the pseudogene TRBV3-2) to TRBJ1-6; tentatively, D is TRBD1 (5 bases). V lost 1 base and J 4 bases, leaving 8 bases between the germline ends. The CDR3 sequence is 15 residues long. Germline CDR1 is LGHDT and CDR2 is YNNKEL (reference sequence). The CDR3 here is CASSQGPGYNSPLHF. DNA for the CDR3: TGTGCCAGCAGCCAAGGTCCAGGGTATAATTCACCCCTCCACTTT.

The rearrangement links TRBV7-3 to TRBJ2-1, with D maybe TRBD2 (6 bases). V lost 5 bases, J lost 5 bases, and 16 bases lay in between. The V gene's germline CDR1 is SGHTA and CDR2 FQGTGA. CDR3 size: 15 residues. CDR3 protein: CASSQWGERNNEQFF. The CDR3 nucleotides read TGTGCCAGCAGCCAGTGGGGGGAGCGCAACAATGAGCAGTTCTTC.

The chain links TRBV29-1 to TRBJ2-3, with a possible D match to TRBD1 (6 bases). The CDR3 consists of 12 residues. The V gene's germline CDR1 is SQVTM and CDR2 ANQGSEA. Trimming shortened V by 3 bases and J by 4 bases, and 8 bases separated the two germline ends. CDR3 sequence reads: CSVDTGSDTQYF. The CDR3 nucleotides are TGCAGCGTTGATACAGGGTCAGATACGCAGTATTTT.

In DNA form, the CDR3 reads TGTGCCAGCAGTTTGTCTACAGGGTCCGGCTACACCTTC. Translated, it gives CASSLSTGSGYTF. J is TRBJ1-2 and V is TRBV28, with D possibly TRBD1 on 6 matching bases. Between the trimmed V and J ends, which lost 3 bases and 8 bases, there was a span of 13 bases. The CDR3 extends over 13 amino acids. Germline loops: CDR1 MDHEN, CDR2 SYDVKM.

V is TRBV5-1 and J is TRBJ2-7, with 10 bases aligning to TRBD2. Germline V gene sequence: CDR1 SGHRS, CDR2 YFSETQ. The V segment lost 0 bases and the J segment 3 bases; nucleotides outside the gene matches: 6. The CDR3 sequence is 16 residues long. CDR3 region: CASSLGTSGTVYEQYF. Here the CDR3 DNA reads TGCGCCAGCAGCTTGGGTACTAGCGGGACGGTCTACGAGCAGTACTTC.

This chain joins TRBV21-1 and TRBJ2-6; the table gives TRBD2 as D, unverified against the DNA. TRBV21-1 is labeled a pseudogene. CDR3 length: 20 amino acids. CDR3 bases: TGTGCCAGCAGCCCCGAGGCCCCAGCGGGAGGGCGCTCTGGGGCCAACGTCCTGACTTTC. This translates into CASSPEAPAGGRSGANVLTF.

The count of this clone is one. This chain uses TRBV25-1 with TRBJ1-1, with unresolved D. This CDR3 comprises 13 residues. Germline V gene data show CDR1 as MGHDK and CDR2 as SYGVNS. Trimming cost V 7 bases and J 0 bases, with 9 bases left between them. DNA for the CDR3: TGTGCCAGCAAGTACACCCTGAACACTGAAGCTTTCTTT. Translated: CASKYTLNTEAFF.

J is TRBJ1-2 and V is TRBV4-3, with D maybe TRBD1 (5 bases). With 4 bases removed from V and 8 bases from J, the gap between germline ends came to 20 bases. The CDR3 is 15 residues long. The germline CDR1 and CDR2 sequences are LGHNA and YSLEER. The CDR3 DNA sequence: TGCGCCAGCAGCCTGGGGCGAGCGGGTCCCTACGGCTACACCTTC. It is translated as CASSLGRAGPYGYTF.

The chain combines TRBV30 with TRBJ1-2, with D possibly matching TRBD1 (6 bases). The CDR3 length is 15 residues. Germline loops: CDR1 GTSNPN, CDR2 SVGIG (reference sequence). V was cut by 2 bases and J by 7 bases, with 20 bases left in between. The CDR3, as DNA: TGTGCCTGGAGTATTTCTGGGGGCGTTGCCGTTGGCTACACCTTC. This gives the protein CAWSISGGVAVGYTF.

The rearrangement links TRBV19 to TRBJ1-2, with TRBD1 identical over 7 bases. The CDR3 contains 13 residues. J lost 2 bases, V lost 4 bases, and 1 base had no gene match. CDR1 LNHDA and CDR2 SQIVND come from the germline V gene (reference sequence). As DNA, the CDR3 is TGTGCCAGTAGTACACAGGGGAACTATGGCTACACCTTC. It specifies CASSTQGNYGYTF.

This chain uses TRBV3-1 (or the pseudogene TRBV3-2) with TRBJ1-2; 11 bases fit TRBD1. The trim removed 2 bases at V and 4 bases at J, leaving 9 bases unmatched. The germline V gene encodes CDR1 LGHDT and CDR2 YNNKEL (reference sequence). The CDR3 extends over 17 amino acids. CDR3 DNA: TGTGCCAGCAGCCAATATCCGGGACAGGGGGGTTCCTATGGCTACACCTTC. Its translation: CASSQYPGQGGSYGYTF.

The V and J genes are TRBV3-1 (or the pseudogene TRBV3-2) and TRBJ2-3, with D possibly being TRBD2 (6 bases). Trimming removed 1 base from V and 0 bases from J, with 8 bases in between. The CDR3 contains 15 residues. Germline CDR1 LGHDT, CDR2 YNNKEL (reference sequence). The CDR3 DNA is TGTGCCAGCAGCCAAGGCGGGATAAGCACAGATACGCAGTATTTT. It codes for CASSQGGISTDTQYF.